These T cell receptor beta chains were read from a single sample in a study of CD8+ T cells in alopecia areata. The repertoire was sequenced with immunoSEQ multiplex PCR; TCRdb's copy has only in-frame clones and lacks some. The sample has roughly 250,000 clones, around 64% seen once. Here the sequenced sample was CD4+ T cells sorted from blood, taken around week 52, from a patient treated with tofacitinib. The receptors here all came from a human donor with alopecia areata. Each CDR3 is given with its conserved first and last residue. A D gene is named only where the DNA matches it firmly. Clone size is given for some rows only: seen once, a few or many times, or a class if the clone is expanded.

DNA: TGTGCCAGCAGCTCCGCTAGCTCCCGCACAGATACGCAGTATTTT
CDR3: CASSSASSRTDTQYF
D: NA
J: TRBJ2-3
length: 15
size: NA
V: TRBV7-9

DNA: TGTGCCAGCAGCCAGGACAATGAGCAGTTCTTC
CDR3: CASSQDNEQFF
D: NA
J: TRBJ2-1
length: 11
size: NA
V: TRBV14

DNA: TGCGCCAGGGATGACAGGGATTCCTACGAGCAGTACTTC
CDR3: CARDDRDSYEQYF
D: TRBD1
J: TRBJ2-7
length: 13
size: few
V: TRBV5-1

DNA: TGTGCCAGCAGCTTAGCCCAAGAGACCCAGTACTTC
CDR3: CASSLAQETQYF
D: NA
J: TRBJ2-5
length: 12
size: NA
V: TRBV11-2

DNA: TGCGCCAGCAGCCAAACAGCAACAGATACGCAGTATTTT
CDR3: CASSQTATDTQYF
D: NA
J: TRBJ2-3
length: 13
size: few
V: TRBV4-3

DNA: TGTGCCAGCAGCTTGGACATCTGGGAGACCCAGTACTTC
CDR3: CASSLDIWETQYF
D: NA
J: TRBJ2-5
length: 13
size: NA
V: TRBV5-6

DNA: TGCGCCAGCAGCTTATCTGATAAGGACACTGAAGCTTTCTTT
CDR3: CASSLSDKDTEAFF
D: NA
J: TRBJ1-1
length: 14
size: NA
V: TRBV5-1

DNA: TGTGCCAGCAGCCTCAGGGGCAATGAGCAGTTCTTC
CDR3: CASSLRGNEQFF
D: NA
J: TRBJ2-1
length: 12
size: NA
V: TRBV9

DNA: TGCGCCAGCAGCCTCCAAGGACTGGCTTACAATGAGCAGTTCTTC
CDR3: CASSLQGLAYNEQFF
D: NA
J: TRBJ2-1
length: 15
size: NA
V: TRBV5-1

DNA: TGCAGCGTTGACGGAATCTATGGCTACACCTTC
CDR3: CSVDGIYGYTF
D: NA
J: TRBJ1-2
length: 11
size: NA
V: TRBV29-1